This entry is about one T cell receptor (beta chain). These data come from a study of beta chain features in type 1 diabetes. The sequenced template was cDNA made from the entire isolated RNA. Here immunoSEQ multiplex PCR was the method, and the copy in TCRdb shows in-frame clones only, minus some. The sample lists 350,000 to 400,000 clones; about 16% were seen once. V lost 1 base and J lost 7, with 17 bases in between. Germline CDR1 reads SGHVS; CDR2 reads FQNEAQ. The CDR3 consists of 16 residues. The receptor's source is a woman in her late teens or twenties in good health. Source material: naive CD4+ T cells from blood. The chain employs TRBV7-8 and TRBJ2-1; tentative D call: TRBD2 (6 bases). The CDR3 region is CASSLVGGFRWNEQFF. CDR3 nucleotide sequence: TGTGCCAGCAGCTTAGTTGGGGGGTTTCGGTGGAATGAGCAGTTCTTC.